This T cell receptor beta chain was captured by sequencing in a study of identical twins. A universal primer site was created by template switching, with the cDNA bearing unique molecular identifiers. TCRdb recomputed calls from the 5' RACE reads with MiXCR, one row per CDR3 protein. This sample has 500,000 or so distinct CDR3 sequences, with over 12% found just once. This clonotype was seen at least ten times. The CDR3 is 13 amino acids. The ends were cut back, 4 bases at V and 5 bases at J, with 14 bases in the middle. Germline CDR1 and CDR2: SQVTM and ANQGSEA. The same sample was also used in a study of yellow fever vaccine responses in identical twins.

This sequence joins TRBV29-1 and TRBJ1-1; TRBD1 is a possible D gene (5 bases). This receptor was identified in a woman under 30 in good health. The sample was CD4+ T cells sorted from blood. CDR3 residues: CSVVSRVGTEAFF. CDR3 bases: TGCAGCGTTGTTTCCAGGGTTGGAACTGAAGCTTTCTTT.